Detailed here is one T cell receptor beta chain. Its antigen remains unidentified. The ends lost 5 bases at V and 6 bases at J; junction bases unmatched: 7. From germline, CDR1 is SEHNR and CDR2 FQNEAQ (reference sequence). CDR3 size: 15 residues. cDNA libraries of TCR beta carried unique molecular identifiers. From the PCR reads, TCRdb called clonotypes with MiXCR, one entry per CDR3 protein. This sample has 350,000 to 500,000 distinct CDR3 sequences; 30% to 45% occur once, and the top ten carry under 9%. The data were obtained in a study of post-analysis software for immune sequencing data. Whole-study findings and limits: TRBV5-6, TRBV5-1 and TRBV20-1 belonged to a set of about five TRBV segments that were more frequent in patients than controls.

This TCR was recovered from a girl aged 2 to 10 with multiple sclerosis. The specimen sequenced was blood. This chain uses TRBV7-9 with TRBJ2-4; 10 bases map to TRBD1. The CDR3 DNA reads TGTGCCAGCAGCCCTCGGACAGGGGGAGGAAACATTCAGTACTTC. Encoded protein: CASSPRTGGGNIQYF.